The sequence of this T cell receptor (beta chain) was determined in a study of T-cell memory formation after mild COVID-19. Study-level points and caveats: Clones contracting across day 15 to 85 had a balanced CD4/CD8 profile; later expanding clones leaned CD4+.

Constant-segment primers served in 5'RACE that generated TCR alpha and TCR beta cDNA libraries bearing sample barcodes and UMIs. In TCRdb, the 5' RACE reads were re-called with MiXCR into one record per CDR3 protein. In the table there are 35,000 to 45,000 distinct CDR3 sequences, about 6.8% of which are singletons. This clonotype has a count of ten or more. Its antigen is not known. This CDR3 contains 17 residues. V was trimmed by 6 bases and J by 5 bases, leaving 26 bases between them. This TCR was sampled from an adult who had mild COVID-19 (a few samples of this study predate the infection). Cell type and time point are not known. Sequenced sample: PBMCs or a T cell subset sorted from them (not recorded which). V and J are TRBV12-3 or TRBV12-4 and TRBJ2-7; TRBD1 might be the D (6 bases). CDR3 region: CASSLGQIYPPKDEQYF. The CDR3 DNA reads TGTGCCAGCAGCCTTGGACAGATTTATCCTCCGAAGGACGAGCAGTACTTC.